These 25 T cell receptor beta chains were sequenced from one sample in a study of blood T cell repertoires in COVID-19. Only in-frame clones appear in the TCRdb table, and some are missing; sequencing was by immunoSEQ multiplex PCR. The sample carries some 130,000 clones, roughly four fifths recorded once. Specimen: PBMCs or T cells enriched from blood (not recorded which). The receptors derive from a man aged 25-45 years who had recovered from COVID-19.

In DNA, the CDR3 is TGTGCCAGCACGGGCGGGAGGTACTCCTACGAGCAGTACTTC. This translates into CASTGGRYSYEQYF. V is TRBV6-5 and J is TRBJ2-7, with 8 bases aligning to TRBD2. Germline V CDR1 and CDR2: MNHEY, SVGAGI. The CDR3 extends over 14 amino acids. J lost 0 bases, V lost 7 bases, and 5 bases had no gene match.

The gene calls are TRBV18 and TRBJ1-1; 7 nucleotides agree with TRBD1. The CDR3 has 13 residues. V shed 6 bases and J 3 bases; nucleotides not matched to a gene: 4. The germline gives CDR1 KGHSH, CDR2 LQKENI. The CDR3 coding sequence is TGTGCCAGCTCCCAAACAGGGGACACTGAAGCTTTCTTT. Encoded protein: CASSQTGDTEAFF.

The chain recombines TRBV7-9 with TRBJ2-7; D is perhaps TRBD1 (5 bases). Germline V gene sequence: CDR1 SEHNR, CDR2 FQNEAQ (reference sequence). The CDR3 has 14 amino acids. Trimming stripped 6 bases from V and 4 bases from J, with 16 bases between. For the CDR3, the DNA is TGTGCCAGCAGTGACGCCGACAGTCCATACGAGCAGTACTTC. This encodes CASSDADSPYEQYF.

The chain carries TRBV2 and TRBJ2-5; TRBD2 might be the D (5 bases). Germline V gives CDR1 SNHLY, CDR2 FYNNEI. Trimming shortened V by 7 bases and J by 4 bases, and 19 bases separated the two germline ends. The CDR3 loop spans 15 amino acids. The chain's CDR3 is CASIRASSRTETQYF. The CDR3 coding sequence is TGTGCCAGCATTAGAGCTAGCAGCCGCACAGAGACCCAGTACTTC.

This clone was picked up one time. This rearrangement joins TRBV11-3 to TRBJ2-3, with 8 nucleotides matching TRBD2. This CDR3 comprises 14 residues. Germline V gene sequence: CDR1 SGHNT, CDR2 YENEEA. The ends lost 5 bases at V and 8 bases at J; junction bases unmatched: 9. CDR3 coding DNA: TGTGCCAGCAGCAACACTCCGGGGGGGGGTACGCAGTATTTT. Translating gives CASSNTPGGGTQYF.

V is TRBV7-8 and J is TRBJ1-1; the D is unclear. CDR1 and CDR2 from the germline V gene are SGHVS and FQNEAQ. CDR3 size: 15 residues. V shed 2 bases and J shed 3 bases, with 13 bases lying between them. The CDR3 here is CASSLFGAGDTEAFF. The DNA of the CDR3 is TGTGCCAGCAGCTTATTCGGAGCCGGCGACACTGAAGCTTTCTTT.

The sample holds one count of this clone. V and J are TRBV7-9 and TRBJ1-1; no clear D gene. Deletions cut 2 bases from V and 0 bases from J, with 10 bases between. The germline CDR1 and CDR2 sequences are SEHNR and FQNEAQ (reference sequence). This CDR3 has 15 amino acids. The CDR3 reads CASSLLASMNTEAFF. The CDR3 DNA is TGTGCCAGCAGCTTACTAGCATCCATGAACACTGAAGCTTTCTTT.

The chain couples TRBV6-1 to TRBJ2-7; 7 bases agree with TRBD2. This CDR3 is 15 amino acids long. Trimming removed 1 base from V and 2 bases from J; junction bases left unmatched: 5. CDR1 MNHNS and CDR2 SASEGT come from the germline V gene. CDR3 DNA sequence: TGTGCCAGCAGTGAAGAACTAGCGCCTACCTACGAGCAGTACTTC. The encoded protein is CASSEELAPTYEQYF.

The J gene is TRBJ2-1, the V gene TRBV19, with 10 bases identical to TRBD1. The CDR3 totals 16 residues. J gave up 6 bases and V 5 bases, and 10 bases lay outside the gene matches. Germline CDR1 reads LNHDA; CDR2 reads SQIVND (reference sequence). The CDR3 nucleotides are TGTGCCAGTAGTGCCCAATTTGGGACAGGGGTCAATGAGCAGTTCTTC. It translates to CASSAQFGTGVNEQFF.

The chain links TRBV30 to TRBJ1-3; D remains ambiguous. The CDR3 runs 13 residues. Germline V gene lookup returns CDR1 GTSNPN and CDR2 SVGIG (reference sequence). Deletions cut 6 bases from V and 2 bases from J, with 11 bases between. CDR3 sequence reads: CACGEGTGNTIYF. The CDR3 DNA reads TGTGCCTGCGGGGAGGGTACTGGAAACACCATATATTTT.

The gene calls are TRBV3-1 (or the pseudogene TRBV3-2) and TRBJ2-5, with 9 bases matching TRBD2. V dropped 4 bases and J dropped 1; count of bases not matched to a gene: 1. The CDR3 runs 14 residues. The V gene's germline CDR1 is LGHDT and CDR2 YNNKEL (reference sequence). The CDR3 loop reads CASSRGGAQETQYF. The CDR3 DNA reads TGTGCCAGCAGCCGCGGGGGGGCCCAAGAGACCCAGTACTTC.

V is TRBV3-1 (or the pseudogene TRBV3-2) and J is TRBJ1-3, with D hard to call. Germline V gene data show CDR1 as LGHDT and CDR2 as YNNKEL (reference sequence). This CDR3 contains 16 residues. Trimming pared 0 bases from V and 3 bases from J, leaving 12 bases between. The CDR3 bases are TGTGCCAGCAGCCAAGAATTACAGTTCGATGGAAACACCATATATTTT. Protein sequence: CASSQELQFDGNTIYF.

This clone was detected a few times. The chain links TRBV5-6 to TRBJ2-4; weak D call: TRBD1 (5 bases). CDR1 is SGHDT and CDR2 is YYEEEE in the germline V gene. The germline V and J ends were trimmed by 2 bases and 1 base, with 13 bases remaining between them. This CDR3 contains 16 residues. Here the CDR3 reads CASSFAGIAAKNIQYF. The CDR3 DNA reads as TGTGCCAGCAGCTTCGCAGGGATTGCGGCCAAAAACATTCAGTACTTC.

The chain links TRBV19 to TRBJ2-7; TRBD2 might be the D (6 bases). The CDR3 is 12 amino acids. Germline V gives CDR1 LNHDA, CDR2 SQIVND (reference sequence). Between the trimmed V and J ends, which lost 6 bases and 4 bases, there was a span of 10 bases. The DNA for the CDR3 is TGTGCCAGTAGGGGAGGTGGGTACGAGCAGTACTTC. It is translated as CASRGGGYEQYF.

This chain connects TRBV10-3 to TRBJ2-3; 14 bases are shared with TRBD2. After removal of 4 bases from V and 0 bases from J, the junction contained 18 bases not matched to a gene. The germline V gene has CDR1 ENHRY and CDR2 SYGVKD. This CDR3 has 22 residues. CDR3 in amino acids: CAISAVTGDPGLAGASTDTQYF. The CDR3, as DNA: TGTGCCATCAGTGCCGTTACGGGGGATCCGGGACTAGCGGGGGCTAGCACAGATACGCAGTATTTT.

The chain joins TRBV7-4 to TRBJ1-5; the D gene is possibly TRBD1 (6 bases). CDR1 and CDR2 from the germline V gene are SGHVT and SQSDAQ. CDR3 length: 15 amino acids. Trimming shortened V by 4 bases and J by 6 bases, and 16 bases separated the two germline ends. CDR3 region: CASSSPGHRAQPQHF. CDR3 coding DNA: TGTGCCAGCAGCTCGCCGGGACATCGGGCTCAGCCCCAGCATTTT.

This clone was found a few times. The chain has TRBV13 and TRBJ1-1; TRBD1 might be the D (6 bases). Looked up from germline, CDR1 is PRHDT and CDR2 is FYEKMQ (reference sequence). The CDR3 runs to 14 residues. V was shortened by 5 bases and J by 4 bases, with 14 bases between the two germline ends. This CDR3 is CASSQQGRSTEAFF. In DNA, the CDR3 is TGTGCCAGCAGCCAACAGGGACGGAGCACTGAAGCTTTCTTT.

Here the CDR3 DNA reads TGCGCCAGCATTCCCAGTCTAGCGGGGGGGCGTGAGCAGTTCTTC. Its translation: CASIPSLAGGREQFF. The gene calls are TRBV10-2 and TRBJ2-1; 12 bases are shared with TRBD2. Germline V gene lookup returns CDR1 WSHSY and CDR2 SAAADI. V lost 7 bases, J lost 9 bases, and 10 bases stayed unmatched. The CDR3 contains 15 residues.

This chain connects TRBV2 to TRBJ2-2, with 12 bases lining up with TRBD2. The CDR3 totals 16 residues. V dropped 7 bases and J dropped 4; count of bases not matched to a gene: 7. Germline V gene sequence: CDR1 SNHLY, CDR2 FYNNEI. The CDR3 here is CASNRLAGEFTGELFF. The CDR3 bases are TGTGCCAGCAACAGACTAGCGGGAGAGTTCACCGGGGAGCTGTTTTTT.

The rearrangement links TRBV24-1 to TRBJ2-5, with D tentatively TRBD1 (6 bases). The V and J ends lost 3 bases and 1 base respectively, with 11 bases between them. Germline assignment: CDR1 KGHDR and CDR2 SFDVKD. The CDR3 runs 15 residues. CDR3 region: CATSDGGGFQETQYF. In nucleotides, the CDR3 is TGTGCCACCAGTGATGGGGGCGGGTTCCAAGAGACCCAGTACTTC.

The chain has TRBV6-5 and TRBJ1-1, with D maybe TRBD1 (6 bases). This CDR3 region has 12 residues. The germline gives CDR1 MNHEY, CDR2 SVGAGI. Trimming took 7 bases from V and 5 from J, leaving 11 bases between them. CDR3 protein: CASTGGQTEAFF. CDR3 sequence (DNA): TGTGCCAGCACGGGGGGGCAAACTGAAGCTTTCTTT.

The chain uses TRBV18 and TRBJ2-3; tentatively, D is TRBD2 (6 bases). The V and J ends lost 3 bases and 2 bases respectively, with 12 bases between them. The CDR3 contains 15 residues. Per germline, CDR1 KGHSH and CDR2 LQKENI. The CDR3 nucleotides read TGTGCCAGCTCACCGTCGGGACTTGACACAGATACGCAGTATTTT. It translates to CASSPSGLDTDTQYF.

This chain uses TRBV2 with TRBJ1-2, with D perhaps TRBD1 (6 bases). The V end lost 10 bases, the J end lost 1 base, and 22 bases lay between the germline ends. CDR3 length: 16 residues. Germline V CDR1 and CDR2: SNHLY, FYNNEI. DNA of the CDR3: TGTGCCACTGAAAAGAAAAGTCGACAGGTTAACTATGGCTACACCTTC. Translated: CATEKKSRQVNYGYTF.

The chain combines TRBV11-2 with TRBJ2-3; the match to TRBD2 covers 7 bases. Germline CDR1 and CDR2: SGHAT and FQNNGV. The CDR3 spans 14 residues. The V and J ends lost 2 bases and 4 bases, in that order; junction bases with no gene match: 3. The CDR3 bases are TGTGCCAGCAGCTTAAACAGCGGGGCAGATACGCAGTATTTT. Translated: CASSLNSGADTQYF. Based on the CDR3 plus reference TRBV11-2 and TRBJ2-3, the full variable domain is EAGVAQSPRYKIIEKRQSVAFWCNPISGHATLYWYQQILGQGPKLLIQFQNNGVVDDSQLPKDRFSAERLKGVDSTLKIQPAKLEDSAVYLCASSLNSGADTQYFGPGTRLTVL.

The V gene is TRBV6-5, the J gene TRBJ2-7; 9 bases are shared with TRBD1. This CDR3 region has 15 residues. CDR1 is MNHEY and CDR2 is SVGAGI in the germline V gene. J lost 6 bases, V lost 6 bases, and 12 bases had no gene match. The CDR3, as DNA: TGTGCCAGCAGGTCTGCCGGGACAGGGACCTTCGAGCAGTACGTC. Translated: CASRSAGTGTFEQYV.